These T cell receptor beta chains were read from a single sample in a study of persistence of HIV-infected CD4 T cells. The protocol was immunoSEQ multiplex PCR, while the TCRdb copy is restricted to in-frame clones and leaves out a portion. The table lists approximately 31,000 clones, roughly 82% of them singletons. These receptors have no identified antigens. Sequencing used CD4+ T cells sorted from PBMCs after roughly 18-hour stimulation, obtained from a patient who received antiretroviral therapy. These receptors originate from an adult man with HIV who was CMV-seropositive. CDR3s include the opening cysteine and the closing phenylalanine or tryptophan. Each record gives: J gene, clone size, D gene, V gene, CDR3 DNA, CDR3 protein. The D gene is left open where the match is weak. Expanded clones are given a class, and other clones once, few, many or no size at all.

TRBJ2-1,-,-,TRBV7-8,TGTGCCAGCAGCAAACCGGGACGGTCGGGGAATGAGCAGTTCTTC,CASSKPGRSGNEQFF
TRBJ1-1,-,TRBD1,TRBV5-4,TGTGCCAGCAGCACTCCGACAGGGACTGCTGAAGCTTTCTTT,CASSTPTGTAEAFF
TRBJ2-7,-,-,TRBV5-4,TGTGCCAGCAGCTTGCCCGGGATGGGGAGCTACGAGCAGTACTTC,CASSLPGMGSYEQYF
TRBJ1-6,-,-,TRBV5-1,TGCGCCAGCCGCCCCAATACAGGGTCGAATTCACCCCTCCACTTT,CASRPNTGSNSPLHF
TRBJ2-7,-,-,TRBV6-2/TRBV6-3,TGTGCCAGCAGCCGACAGGGAGGCTCCTACGAGCAGTACTTC,CASSRQGGSYEQYF
TRBJ2-7,-,TRBD1,TRBV29-1,TGCAGCGTTGAGTCCCGACAGGGCTACGAGCAGTACTTC,CSVESRQGYEQYF
TRBJ2-7,-,TRBD1,TRBV7-3,TGTGCCAGCAGCTTTAAGGGCCCACGGGACAGGGGACGGTCAAGGACCTACGAGCAGTACTTC,CASSFKGPRDRGRSRTYEQYF
TRBJ1-5,-,-,TRBV6-1,TGTGCCAGCAGTGCAATCCGAATCAGGGAAATGGGCAATCAGCCCCAGCATTTT,CASSAIRIREMGNQPQHF
TRBJ2-1,-,-,TRBV24-1,TGTGCCACCAGTGATTTCGACAGAAATAGGTTCTTC,CATSDFDRNRFF
TRBJ1-2,-,TRBD1,TRBV19,TGTGCCAGCACAGGGGGCTATGGCTACACCTTC,CASTGGYGYTF
TRBJ2-1,-,TRBD1,TRBV5-6,TGTGCCAGCAGCCGGACAGGGGACGAGTTCTTC,CASSRTGDEFF
TRBJ2-2,-,-,TRBV28,TGTGCCAGCAGTTTGTTGCTCAACACCGGGGAGCTGTTTTTT,CASSLLLNTGELFF
TRBJ2-3,once,-,TRBV5-1,TGCGCCAGCAGCCCGGACAGAGTAAGCACAGATACGCAGTATTTT,CASSPDRVSTDTQYF
TRBJ2-7,-,TRBD1,TRBV5-3,TGTGCCAGAAGCTTGGACAGGGGACCTTACGAGCAGTACTTC,CARSLDRGPYEQYF
TRBJ2-3,-,-,TRBV9,TGTGCCAGCAGCGTAGGCCTCGTGGGGACAGATACGCAGTATTTT,CASSVGLVGTDTQYF
TRBJ2-3,-,-,TRBV18,TGTGCCAGCTCACCATCCCAAGATACGCAGTATTTT,CASSPSQDTQYF
TRBJ1-1,-,-,TRBV29-1,TGCAGCACTGGGGCTGGGGCCAGGATGAACACTGAAGCTTTCTTT,CSTGAGARMNTEAFF
TRBJ1-2,few,-,TRBV7-3,TGTGCCAGCAGCTTAACCCTTCGGGGTGGCTACACCTTC,CASSLTLRGGYTF
TRBJ2-3,-,TRBD1,TRBV4-2,TGTGCCAGCAGCCGAATACCGGGACAGGGGGTGGATACGCAGTATTTT,CASSRIPGQGVDTQYF
TRBJ2-2,-,-,TRBV7-9,TGTGCCAGCAATAGGGGATTAAACACCGGGGAGCTGTTTTTT,CASNRGLNTGELFF
TRBJ1-1,-,-,TRBV2,TGTGCCAGCGGGGCCGGGGAATGGAACACTGAAGCTTTCTTT,CASGAGEWNTEAFF
TRBJ2-3,-,TRBD2,TRBV5-6,TGTGCCAGCAGCTCCCAGGGACTAGCGGGAGGCACAGATACGCAGTATTTT,CASSSQGLAGGTDTQYF
TRBJ2-7,-,-,TRBV5-1,TGCGCCAGCAGCTTGTTGCAGGGCACCTACGAGCAGTACTTC,CASSLLQGTYEQYF
TRBJ2-2,-,-,TRBV11-3,TGTGCCAGCAGCTTAGATTCTTTCACCGGGGAGCTGTTTTTT,CASSLDSFTGELFF
TRBJ2-2,-,-,TRBV4-3,TGCGCCAGCAGCCAAGGGCGGAGTACCGGGGAGCTGTTTTTT,CASSQGRSTGELFF
TRBJ2-7,few,-,TRBV3-1/TRBV3-2,TGTGCCAGCAGCCAAGGGACTGGCCTCCACTTC,CASSQGTGLHF
TRBJ1-5,-,-,TRBV5-6,TGTGCCAGCAGCGAAGTTGGGGGGCAGCCCCAGCATTTT,CASSEVGGQPQHF
TRBJ2-1,-,TRBD2,TRBV7-3,TGTGCCAGCAGCCTAGGACTAGCGGGGGGGAATGAGCAGTTCTTC,CASSLGLAGGNEQFF
TRBJ2-5,once,-,TRBV7-3,TGTGCCAGCAGCCCTTATATGGGGGAGACCCAGTACTTC,CASSPYMGETQYF
TRBJ2-5,-,TRBD2,TRBV19,TGTGCCAGTAGTCCGGGGGGTCCGGGGGAGACCCAGTACTTC,CASSPGGPGETQYF
TRBJ2-6,few,-,TRBV4-3,TGCGCCAGCAGCCAAGTAACAGGGAGTGGGGCCAACGTCCTGACTTTC,CASSQVTGSGANVLTF
TRBJ2-7,-,-,TRBV4-2,TGTGCCAGCAGCCAGATCGGCGGGACGCGACCCTACGAGCAGTACTTC,CASSQIGGTRPYEQYF
TRBJ2-2,few,-,TRBV4-1,TGCGCCAGCAAGACAGCTTCGAACACCGGGGAGCTGTTTTTT,CASKTASNTGELFF
TRBJ2-7,once,-,TRBV6-5,TGTGCCAGCAGGAAACTAAACGGCGAGCAGTACTTC,CASRKLNGEQYF
TRBJ1-1,-,TRBD1,TRBV5-4,TGTGCCAGCAGCTTCTTTAACCCCGGGACAGGGGTTATAGGAGCTTTCTTT,CASSFFNPGTGVIGAFF